This entry features one T cell receptor beta chain sequence. No antigen is known for it. Base qualities are not at hand, and no much larger clone is one base apart. The donors were a few dozen Caucasian individuals from Russia, aged roughly 6 to 100 years, who were systemically healthy. Ten milliliters of peripheral blood were collected from each donor into EDTA-treated Vacutainer tubes. Ficoll-Paque density-gradient centrifugation was used to isolate PBMCs, with at least 7 million per sample. Trizol reagent was used to extract total RNA from PBMCs, with at least 5 micrograms per sample. Naive CD45RAhigh/CD27high T cell percentages were measured by flow cytometry on a PBMC aliquot from every donor. These data belong to a study of blood T cells in healthy people across ages (dated by TCRdb to the mid-2010s). A note on the overall study: Template switching captured roughly one uniquely barcoded TCR beta cDNA molecule per two T cells in model experiments. Using deep sequencing normalized with unique cDNA molecular identifiers, the study measured how TCR beta repertoire diversity changes with age. Donors were grouped into four age groups: young (average approximately 15 years), middle-aged (39), aged (around 60) and long-lived (just over 80). Using the same blood draw, the study looked at two additional independent replicas of 1 million unique cDNA reads for two donors, one aged 18 to 30 and the other aged 80 or older. Study-level results and caveats: The percentage of naive T cells measured by flow cytometry correlated strongly with observed TCR beta diversity. Because profiling used bulk unsorted PBMCs, naive and antigen-experienced compartments could not be compared conclusively. Because the CMV infection status of the donors was unknown, age-related changes in expanded clonotypes may potentially have been confounded. Observed TCR beta diversity per million T cells fell roughly linearly with age, and a significant reduction was already apparent by age roughly 40. The long-lived group showed more naive CD4+ T cells, fewer expanded clones and increased TCR diversity than the aged group, suggesting age selection. Total diversity estimates from one million sequenced T cells were considered lower bounds and underestimates.

Library construction relied on 5' RACE. The data were produced on an Illumina HiSeq 2500. The second PCR ran for roughly 6 to 11 cycles and used a J-beta primer mix along with a sample-barcoded 5' primer. Each TCR beta cDNA molecule received a unique molecular identifier from a template-switch 5' adaptor carrying 12 random nucleotides. Each sample yielded at least 3 million CDR3-containing paired-end reads. First-strand cDNA synthesis was performed from all RNA using the Mint cDNA synthesis kit, with priming by a TRBC-specific oligonucleotide. All cDNA was treated with uracil-DNA glycosylase and then went through a first 18-cycle PCR with the universal primers M1SS and BC2_uni_R. The published analysis was carried out like this. Normalization of each sample was performed by random selection of 1 million high-quality reads, each carrying a distinct molecular identifier. Reads sharing molecular identifiers were discarded rather than binned into consensus sequences. MiTCR, with a Q25 quality threshold and the strictest error-elimination algorithm, was used for CDR3 identification, clonotype clustering and error correction. A nonparametric unseen species model with Euler transformation was used to estimate lower-bound total TCR beta diversity. TCRdb redid the processing of the public reads, applying fastp at Q25 and MiXCR, and retained in-frame beta chains. Each CDR3 protein appears once, grouped with its most common genes and DNA. It is TCRdb's table, rather than the study itself, that gives the V and J calls and clone size. The sample records around 780,000 distinct CDR3 sequences, roughly 25% of which are singletons. The ten largest clonotypes hold about 2.9% of the sample.

CDR3 length: 15 amino acids, cysteine to phenylalanine. Here the CDR3 DNA is all that survives: 45 bases in frame from base 1. V is trimmed back by 10 bases and J by 5 bases, and the junction contains 13 bases that no gene match accounts for. This sample also belongs to another study, concerning T cells of mothers and their children. From that second study: The donors were nine systemically healthy Caucasian individuals, made up of three mothers and their six children. cDNA synthesis used all of the extracted RNA, with 1.5 ug of RNA in each 15 ul reaction. In the second PCR, the M1S primer added sample barcodes and 2-4 random nucleotides. Over 8.5 million TCR beta CDR3 reads were obtained for each mother, and 3 million to 3.5 million reads were obtained for each child. Thymic selection shapes the output of TCR recombination in a similar way in related and unrelated pairs, and inherited differences have a minor effect. Normalized repertoire overlap was always found to be slightly, but never significantly, higher in related mother-child pairs than in unrelated mother-child pairs. No persistent microchimeric T cell clones were found, with a detection sensitivity of approximately 100 clones per million clonotypes. The study used deep NGS to compare TCR beta repertoires of mothers and children, seeking features distinguishing related mother-child pairs from unrelated individuals. Mothers averaged about 40 +/- 4 years of age and children averaged around 11 +/- 4 years. After adapter ligation with NEBNext reagents, the libraries were sequenced on Illumina HiSeq 2000 with 100+100 nt paired-end reads. To prevent cross-contamination, the mother and child libraries were prepared a month apart and were sequenced in separate runs. For each donor, between about 500,000 and 2,000,000 distinct TCR beta clonotypes were identified. Naive TCR beta clonotypes were estimated from low-frequency clonotypes matched to each donor's FACS-determined naive share, without sorting.

The sequence is built from TRBV12-3 or TRBV12-4 and TRBJ2-3; TRBD2 agrees with 9 junctional bases. The receptor comes from a boy younger than 18 in good health. Input material: blood. The nucleotides are TGTGCCATCAAGGGGGGAGCGGGAGGATTAGATACGCAGTATTTT. Its product reads: CAIKGGAGGLDTQYF.